Each of the 22 T cell receptor beta chains below was sequenced from the same sample in a study of blood T cell repertoires in COVID-19. TCRdb's table, derived via immunoSEQ multiplex PCR, lists solely in-frame clones and lacks some. The sample has over 200,000 clones, roughly 80% seen once; the top ten hold 1.5% to 2%. Sequenced material: PBMCs or T cells enriched from blood (not recorded which). The receptors stem from a man aged 55 to 69 who had recovered from COVID-19.

This chain connects TRBV15 to TRBJ1-2, with TRBD1 identical over 9 bases. Germline V lookup: CDR1 LNHNV, CDR2 YYDKDF (reference sequence). V was pared by 0 bases and J by 2 bases, with 7 bases of the junction left unmatched. This CDR3 region has 17 residues. CDR3 nucleotide sequence: TGTGCCACCAGCAGAGAAGGTACAGGGGGCTTCAACTATGGCTACACCTTC. As protein: CATSREGTGGFNYGYTF.

The rearrangement uses TRBV12-3 or TRBV12-4 and TRBJ1-2; D not resolved. The length of the CDR3 is 13 residues. Trimming shortened V by 2 bases and J by 1 base, and 5 bases separated the two germline ends. CDR3 region: CASSLSGNYGYTF. CDR3 nucleotide sequence: TGTGCCAGCAGTTTATCGGGTAACTATGGCTACACCTTC.

This clone was seen a handful of times. The chain employs TRBV10-3 and TRBJ2-1, with TRBD2 matching over 10 bases. This CDR3 comprises 15 residues. V lost 6 bases to trimming and J lost 4 bases; unmatched junction nucleotides: 6. Germline loops: CDR1 ENHRY, CDR2 SYGVKD. In nucleotides, the CDR3 is TGTGCCATCAGGGCTCTAGCGGGGGATTACAATGAGCAGTTCTTC. The encoded protein is CAIRALAGDYNEQFF.

The chain carries TRBV6-5 and TRBJ2-7; 7 positions agree with TRBD1. The CDR3 length is 14 residues. The V segment lost 6 bases and the J segment 0 bases; nucleotides outside the gene matches: 5. CDR1 is MNHEY, CDR2 SVGAGI, per germline. The CDR3 DNA reads as TGTGCCAGCAGAATCCGGGACAGCTCCTACGAGCAGTACTTC. Translated, it gives CASRIRDSSYEQYF.

This clone was detected a few times. The chain employs TRBV5-1 and TRBJ2-7, with TRBD1 identical over 9 bases. The CDR3 length is 14 residues. Trimming removed 2 bases from V and 2 bases from J; junction bases left unmatched: 2. Germline CDR1 and CDR2: SGHRS and YFSETQ. CDR3 amino acids: CASSFRTGAYEQYF. In DNA, the CDR3 is TGCGCCAGCAGCTTCAGGACAGGGGCCTACGAGCAGTACTTC. The full variable domain, rest sourced from reference TRBV5-1 and TRBJ2-7, is KAGVTQTPRYLIKTRGQQVTLSCSPISGHRSVSWYQQTPGQGLQFLFEYFSETQRNKGNFPGRFSGRQFSNSRSEMNVSTLELGDSALYLCASSFRTGAYEQYFGPGTRLTVT.

V is TRBV7-9 and J is TRBJ2-5, with 7 bases aligning to TRBD2. This CDR3 comprises 16 residues. Germline trimming cut 1 base from V and 5 bases from J; bases unmatched to any gene: 10. Germline V lookup: CDR1 SEHNR, CDR2 FQNEAQ (reference sequence). CDR3 in amino acids: CASSLGTSAVGETQYF. The DNA for the CDR3 is TGTGCCAGCAGCTTAGGAACTAGCGCCGTCGGTGAGACCCAGTACTTC.

The CDR3 region is CASSQESLSGGYQETQYF. The CDR3 nucleotides are TGTGCCAGCAGCCAAGAGTCTCTCAGCGGGGGGTACCAAGAGACCCAGTACTTC. The V and J genes are TRBV3-1 (or the pseudogene TRBV3-2) and TRBJ2-5; 9 bases fit TRBD2. The CDR3 runs 18 residues. Losses at the gene ends were 0 bases for V and 0 bases for J; bases not matched to a gene: 8. The germline CDR1 and CDR2 sequences are LGHDT and YNNKEL (reference sequence).

V gene TRBV7-9 combines with J gene TRBJ2-1, with a tentative D call TRBD2 (6 bases). CDR3 length equals 17 residues. V gave up 2 bases and J gave up 2 bases, with 16 bases separating them. The germline gives CDR1 SEHNR, CDR2 FQNEAQ (reference sequence). The CDR3 reads CASSLRGSRDAYNEQFF. CDR3 DNA sequence: TGTGCCAGCAGCTTACGGGGCTCGCGGGACGCCTACAATGAGCAGTTCTTC.

The V gene is TRBV12-5, the J gene TRBJ2-7; 9 bases align to TRBD1. The germline V gene has CDR1 LGHNT and CDR2 FRNRAP. With V trimmed by 4 bases and J by 3 bases, 7 bases remained unmatched. CDR3 length: 15 amino acids. CDR3 sequence reads: CASGSFDRGYYEQYF. The DNA of the CDR3 is TGTGCTAGTGGTTCCTTCGACAGGGGGTACTACGAGCAGTACTTC.

The chain carries TRBV7-2 and TRBJ1-2; no clear D gene. Germline V gene sequence: CDR1 SGHTA, CDR2 FQGNSA. This CDR3 is 13 amino acids long. With 2 bases removed from V and 4 bases from J, the gap between germline ends came to 8 bases. DNA for the CDR3: TGTGCCAGCAGCTTACAACAAATCTATGGCTACACCTTC. Protein sequence: CASSLQQIYGYTF.

This rearrangement joins TRBV5-4 to TRBJ1-6, with D maybe TRBD1 (5 bases). The CDR3 length is 15 residues. Germline V gene sequence: CDR1 SGHNT, CDR2 YYREEE (reference sequence). The V gene lost 0 bases and the J gene lost 9 bases, with 13 bases spanning the gap. CDR3: CASSLDGGLRSPLHF. CDR3 DNA: TGTGCCAGCAGCTTGGATGGGGGGTTACGTTCACCCCTCCACTTT.

A single count supports this clone. This chain connects TRBV5-1 to TRBJ2-2, with D possibly matching TRBD1 (6 bases). CDR1 is SGHRS, CDR2 YFSETQ, per germline. V dropped 7 bases and J dropped 0 bases, with 13 bases sitting between them. This CDR3 comprises 15 residues. Here the CDR3 DNA reads TGCGCCAGCTCACCGACAGGCACGAACACCGGGGAGCTGTTTTTT. Its protein product is CASSPTGTNTGELFF.

V and J are TRBV18 and TRBJ2-7; no reliable D call. The V gene's germline CDR1 is KGHSH and CDR2 LQKENI. There are 15 residues in the CDR3. V was clipped by 2 bases and J by 0 bases, with 11 bases between them. The CDR3 region is CASSPDSTSSYEQYF. In DNA form, the CDR3 reads TGTGCCAGCTCACCAGACTCAACGAGCTCCTACGAGCAGTACTTC.

This sequence joins TRBV27 and TRBJ1-6; D is perhaps TRBD1 (5 bases). V was clipped by 8 bases and J by 5 bases, with 13 bases between them. The CDR3 sequence is 14 residues long. Germline CDR1 reads MNHEY; CDR2 reads SMNVEV (reference sequence). CDR3 DNA: TGTGCCAGCGCCTGGGGCAGGGATAATTCACCCCTCCACTTT. Its protein is CASAWGRDNSPLHF.

This rearrangement joins TRBV6-5 to TRBJ1-1; maybe TRBD1 (6 bases). The V end was cut by 6 bases, the J end by 10 bases, with 18 bases between. The CDR3 loop spans 13 amino acids. Germline V CDR1 and CDR2: MNHEY, SVGAGI. For the CDR3, the DNA is TGTGCCAGCAGGTCGCAGGGGTGGGGGAGAGCTTTCTTT. Translated: CASRSQGWGRAFF.

V and J are TRBV19 and TRBJ1-6; D is uncertain. CDR1 LNHDA and CDR2 SQIVND come from the germline V gene (reference sequence). The length of the CDR3 is 15 residues. V lost 3 bases and J lost 3, with 9 bases in between. Written as DNA, the CDR3 is TGTGCCAGTAGTATGGCGGGGATCTATAATTCACCCCTCCACTTT. Translating it yields CASSMAGIYNSPLHF.

This clone was seen only once. The chain has TRBV7-2 and TRBJ2-7; a possible D gene is TRBD2 (7 bases). V lost 2 bases and J 4 bases, leaving 12 bases between the germline ends. Germline V gene data show CDR1 as SGHTA and CDR2 as FQGNSA. This CDR3 comprises 14 residues. The DNA for the CDR3 is TGTGCCAGCAGCTTACGGGGGGCGGGTTACGAGCAGTACTTC. Residues: CASSLRGAGYEQYF.

The chain carries TRBV3-1 (or the pseudogene TRBV3-2) and TRBJ2-5, with TRBD2 matching 12 bases. The CDR3 has 16 residues. V lost 4 bases, J lost 5 bases, and 8 bases stayed unmatched. The germline V gene has CDR1 LGHDT and CDR2 YNNKEL (reference sequence). The CDR3 region is CASSLRTSGERETQYF. The CDR3 region has the DNA TGTGCCAGCAGCCTCCGGACTAGCGGGGAGAGGGAGACCCAGTACTTC.

The chain employs TRBV2 and TRBJ1-2, with D perhaps TRBD1 (5 bases). CDR1 is SNHLY and CDR2 is FYNNEI in the germline V gene. The CDR3 loop spans 13 amino acids. V lost 2 bases to trimming and J lost 7 bases, with 11 bases between them. CDR3 residues: CASSESGVGGYTF. CDR3 nucleotides: TGTGCCAGCAGTGAATCGGGGGTCGGTGGCTACACCTTC.

The chain employs TRBV7-2 and TRBJ1-2, with TRBD1 identical over 7 bases. The germline gives CDR1 SGHTA, CDR2 FQGNSA. The CDR3 consists of 14 residues. Trimming at V came to 4 bases and at J to 7 bases, leaving 9 bases not matched to a gene. This CDR3 reads CASSYRTGDVGYTF. The CDR3 DNA reads TGTGCCAGCAGCTACCGAACAGGGGACGTTGGCTACACCTTC.

The V and J genes are TRBV27 and TRBJ2-7; possibly TRBD1 for D (5 bases). The CDR3 is 14 residues long. The V end lost 0 bases, the J end lost 6 bases, and 12 bases lay between the germline ends. Germline-derived CDR1 and CDR2 are MNHEY and SMNVEV (reference sequence). CDR3 sequence reads: CASSLSQGFGEQYF. CDR3 nucleotides: TGTGCCAGCAGTTTATCTCAGGGATTCGGCGAGCAGTACTTC.

V usage is TRBV24-1 and J usage is TRBJ2-3; D perhaps matches TRBD2 (5 bases). The V gene's germline CDR1 is KGHDR and CDR2 SFDVKD. The CDR3 runs 19 residues. The germline V and J ends were trimmed by 2 bases and 0 bases, with 20 bases remaining between them. CDR3 DNA: TGTGCCACCAGTGATTCTACGGGGATAGGCTTTACTAGCACAGATACGCAGTATTTT. It translates to CATSDSTGIGFTSTDTQYF.